The next 30 T cell receptor beta chains were all read from a single sample in a study of CD8+ T cells in alopecia areata. After isolation, RNA underwent reverse transcription to generate cDNA as the sequencing template. Data came from immunoSEQ multiplex PCR; TCRdb stores just in-frame clones and leaves some out. This table holds approximately 99,000 clones, 55% to 60% found once. The material sequenced was NKG2D-low CD8+ T cells sorted from blood. The receptor source for this set is a human donor with alopecia areata.

This clone was detected a few times. CDR3 residues: CSVEDPGGTEPYEQYF. The DNA of the CDR3 is TGCAGCGTTGAAGACCCTGGGGGGACAGAGCCTTACGAGCAGTACTTC. The chain couples TRBV29-1 to TRBJ2-7; the D gene is possibly TRBD1 (7 bases). The CDR3 runs 16 residues. CDR1 is SQVTM and CDR2 is ANQGSEA in the germline V gene. The ends were cut back, 0 bases at V and 4 bases at J, with 19 bases in the middle.

This clone was picked up one time. The chain carries TRBV13 and TRBJ2-5; weak D call: TRBD2 (6 bases). Trimming left V 4 bases short and J 5 bases short, with 11 bases between. The germline gives CDR1 PRHDT, CDR2 FYEKMQ (reference sequence). CDR3 length: 13 residues. For the CDR3, the DNA is TGTGCCAGCAGCTCCGGGAGCGGGGAGACCCAGTACTTC. Translating gives CASSSGSGETQYF.

V gene TRBV11-3 combines with J gene TRBJ1-2; D call uncertain. Germline lookup yields CDR1 SGHNT and CDR2 YENEEA. The V gene lost 0 bases and the J gene lost 0 bases, with 8 bases spanning the gap. The CDR3 is 15 amino acids. The CDR3 sequence: CASSLDFTANYGYTF. The CDR3 nucleotides read TGTGCCAGCAGCTTAGACTTCACAGCTAACTATGGCTACACCTTC.

The V and J genes are TRBV4-1 and TRBJ1-4; D uncertain. V was clipped by 1 base and J by 7 bases, with 19 bases between them. This CDR3 contains 17 residues. Germline V gene sequence: CDR1 MGHRA, CDR2 YSYEKL. The CDR3 nucleotides are TGCGCCAGCAGCCAAGGGGTAGCAGGCCTCAGATCTGAAAAACTGTTTTTT. Translated: CASSQGVAGLRSEKLFF.

This chain uses TRBV7-3 with TRBJ1-1, with D perhaps TRBD1 (6 bases). Trimming stripped 5 bases from V and 4 bases from J, with 11 bases between. The CDR3 is 13 residues long. Germline V CDR1 and CDR2: SGHTA, FQGTGA. The CDR3 DNA reads as TGTGCCAGCAGCCCGGGGACAAGCACTGAAGCTTTCTTT. It encodes CASSPGTSTEAFF.

The CDR3 protein is CASSSAFEDKTYEQYF. CDR3 sequence (DNA): TGTGCCAGCAGCTCCGCTTTTGAGGACAAGACCTACGAGCAGTACTTC. The chain joins TRBV7-9 to TRBJ2-7, with D possibly matching TRBD1 (5 bases). The length of the CDR3 is 16 residues. Trimming pared 4 bases from V and 2 bases from J, leaving 18 bases between. The germline V gene encodes CDR1 SEHNR and CDR2 FQNEAQ (reference sequence).

This clone appeared a few times. V is TRBV7-9 and J is TRBJ1-4; D gene ambiguous. Germline-derived CDR1 and CDR2 are SEHNR and FQNEAQ (reference sequence). V lost 4 bases and J 8 bases, leaving 17 bases between the germline ends. There are 15 residues in the CDR3. The CDR3 region is CASSSYTAREEKLFF. In DNA, the CDR3 is TGTGCCAGCAGCTCCTACACCGCGAGGGAGGAAAAACTGTTTTTT.

The sample holds a few counts of this clone. The chain has TRBV7-9 and TRBJ2-5; TRBD2 might be the D (6 bases). Per germline, CDR1 SEHNR and CDR2 FQNEAQ (reference sequence). CDR3 size: 14 residues. Trimming removed 5 bases at V and 3 bases at J, with 13 bases between. The CDR3 here is CASSRAGGEETQYF. CDR3 DNA: TGTGCCAGCAGCCGAGCGGGCGGGGAAGAGACCCAGTACTTC.

The rearrangement joins TRBV18 to TRBJ2-2; unclear D gene. Trimming took off 3 bases at V and 6 bases at J, with 8 bases between the two ends. The CDR3 spans 13 residues. The germline CDR1 and CDR2 sequences are KGHSH and LQKENI. As DNA, the CDR3 is TGTGCCAGCTCACCCCCCGCGGCCGGGGAGCTGTTTTTT. Translated, it gives CASSPPAAGELFF. Full variable domain (remainder filled in from reference TRBV18 and TRBJ2-2): NAGVMQNPRHLVRRRGQEARLRCSPMKGHSHVYWYRQLPEEGLKFMVYLQKENIIDESGMPKERFSAEFPKEGPSILRIQQVVRGDSAAYFCASSPPAAGELFFGEGSRLTVL.

V is TRBV6-5 and J is TRBJ2-1; D is unclear. The CDR3 runs 13 residues. Trimming shortened V by 2 bases and J by 8 bases, and 10 bases separated the two germline ends. CDR1 and CDR2 from the germline V gene are MNHEY and SVGAGI. CDR3 nucleotides: TGTGCCAGCAGTTACGAATTAGTCGATGAGCAGTTCTTC. It translates to CASSYELVDEQFF.

V is TRBV5-5 and J is TRBJ2-5; D is undetermined. V was clipped by 4 bases and J by 3 bases, with 7 bases between them. Germline CDR1 reads SGHKS; CDR2 reads YYEKEE (reference sequence). The CDR3 contains 12 residues. The CDR3 DNA sequence: TGTGCCAGCAGCGGAGCCGAAGAGACCCAGTACTTC. This codes for CASSGAEETQYF.

CDR3 nucleotides: TGTGCCAGCACCAATAACGGACAGCCCTCAAACTATGGCTACACCTTC. Its protein product is CASTNNGQPSNYGYTF. The chain employs TRBV7-2 and TRBJ1-2; tentative D call: TRBD1 (6 bases). The CDR3 is made up of 16 amino acids. Trimming took off 7 bases at V and 2 bases at J, with 20 bases between the two ends. The germline CDR1 and CDR2 sequences are SGHTA and FQGNSA.

CDR3 nucleotide sequence: TGTGCCAGCAGTTACGTCGACAGTGAAGCTTTCTTT. Translated, it gives CASSYVDSEAFF. This sequence joins TRBV6-6 and TRBJ1-1, with D tentatively TRBD1 (5 bases). Trimming stripped 2 bases from V and 7 bases from J, with 8 bases between. CDR1 MNHNY and CDR2 SVGAGI come from the germline V gene (reference sequence). CDR3 length equals 12 residues.

V gene TRBV7-9 combines with J gene TRBJ2-1; TRBD2 matches at 9 bases. Trimming cost V 4 bases and J 2 bases; bases outside gene matches: 6. The germline V gene encodes CDR1 SEHNR and CDR2 FQNEAQ (reference sequence). The CDR3 has 16 amino acids. CDR3 DNA: TGTGCCAGCAGCTCATTGCGACTAGCGGCCTACAATGAGCAGTTCTTC. Translated: CASSSLRLAAYNEQFF.

The chain recombines TRBV6-6 with TRBJ2-1, with D possibly TRBD2 on 5 matching bases. Trimming took off 3 bases at V and 9 bases at J, with 12 bases between the two ends. The CDR3 length is 13 residues. Germline CDR1 is MNHNY and CDR2 is SVGAGI (reference sequence). CDR3 nucleotide sequence: TGTGCCAGCAGTTATGTCCGCGAGGGTGAGCAGTTCTTC. It translates to CASSYVREGEQFF.

The rearrangement links TRBV7-9 to TRBJ2-3, with 9 nucleotides matching TRBD1. The CDR3 is made up of 15 amino acids. Losses at the gene ends were 5 bases for V and 5 bases for J; bases not matched to a gene: 8. Germline V gene data show CDR1 as SEHNR and CDR2 as FQNEAQ (reference sequence). Here the CDR3 reads CASSPWDREGDTQYF. The DNA for the CDR3 is TGTGCCAGCAGCCCCTGGGACAGGGAAGGAGATACGCAGTATTTT.

This clone occurred many times. The rearrangement joins TRBV28 to TRBJ2-3; perhaps TRBD2 as D (5 bases). The CDR3 contains 14 residues. V was clipped by 6 bases and J by 6 bases, with 16 bases between them. Germline V lookup: CDR1 MDHEN, CDR2 SYDVKM. The CDR3 DNA is TGTGCCAGCAGCCTCCTAGCAAGAACGGATACGCAGTATTTT. Protein product: CASSLLARTDTQYF.

This rearrangement joins TRBV13 to TRBJ2-7; D gene ambiguous. The CDR3 spans 14 residues. The V end lost 0 bases, the J end lost 5 bases, and 11 bases lay between the germline ends. The V gene's germline CDR1 is PRHDT and CDR2 FYEKMQ (reference sequence). CDR3 residues: CASSLGRLGNEQYF. DNA for the CDR3: TGTGCCAGCAGCTTAGGCCGGTTGGGGAACGAGCAGTACTTC.

The V gene is TRBV7-9, the J gene TRBJ2-1; TRBD2 agrees at 10 bases. Germline values: CDR1 SEHNR, CDR2 FQNEAQ (reference sequence). Germline trimming cut 6 bases from V and 0 bases from J; bases unmatched to any gene: 5. CDR3 size: 16 residues. In DNA form, the CDR3 reads TGTGCCAGCAGTATTTCTAGCGGGAGCTCCTACAATGAGCAGTTCTTC. Translating it yields CASSISSGSSYNEQFF.

This sequence joins TRBV27 and TRBJ2-2; 7 bases line up with TRBD1. The CDR3 has 12 amino acids. With V trimmed by 6 bases and J by 6 bases, 1 base remained unmatched. Germline V gene data show CDR1 as MNHEY and CDR2 as SMNVEV (reference sequence). CDR3 loop: CASRQGAGELFF. The CDR3 region has the DNA TGTGCCAGCAGGCAGGGGGCCGGGGAGCTGTTTTTT.

This clone was seen more than once but under ten times. The DNA of the CDR3 is TGTGCCAGCAGGCTCTTCACAGGGGGTAACTACGAGCAGTACTTC. Amino acids: CASRLFTGGNYEQYF. V and J are TRBV2 and TRBJ2-7; TRBD1 aligns across 8 bases. Unmatched junction bases numbered 10, after V lost 6 bases and J lost 3 bases. Germline assignment: CDR1 SNHLY and CDR2 FYNNEI. The CDR3 covers 15 residues.

V and J are TRBV2 and TRBJ2-7, with TRBD2 as a possible D gene (6 bases). The CDR3 runs to 10 residues. CDR1 SNHLY and CDR2 FYNNEI come from the germline V gene. Trimming removed 7 bases at V and 7 bases at J, with 8 bases between. Here the CDR3 DNA reads TGTGCCAGCATGGCGGGAGAGCAGTACTTC. This encodes CASMAGEQYF.

This chain connects TRBV10-3 to TRBJ1-1, with D unclear. The germline V and J ends were trimmed by 0 bases and 4 bases, with 6 bases remaining between them. Germline values: CDR1 ENHRY, CDR2 SYGVKD. This CDR3 spans 13 amino acids. In nucleotides, the CDR3 is TGTGCCATCAGTGAGTCCTTTGCCACTGAAGCTTTCTTT. Residues: CAISESFATEAFF.

This clone was recorded at least ten times. The chain couples TRBV7-2 to TRBJ1-5; maybe TRBD1 (5 bases). V was trimmed by 1 base and J by 6 bases, leaving 13 bases between them. The CDR3 sequence is 15 residues long. The germline V gene has CDR1 SGHTA and CDR2 FQGNSA. CDR3 loop: CASSLDGGGGQPQHF. Written as DNA, the CDR3 is TGTGCCAGCAGCTTAGATGGTGGGGGAGGTCAGCCCCAGCATTTT.

The chain employs TRBV2 and TRBJ2-7; weak D call: TRBD2 (6 bases). From germline, CDR1 is SNHLY and CDR2 FYNNEI. The CDR3 has 14 amino acids. The ends were cut back, 6 bases at V and 2 bases at J, with 14 bases in the middle. CDR3 residues: CASSQVAAAYEQYF. CDR3 bases: TGTGCCAGCAGCCAGGTAGCGGCCGCCTACGAGCAGTACTTC. The whole variable domain, remainder taken from reference TRBV2 and TRBJ2-7, is EPEVTQTPSHQVTQMGQEVILRCVPISNHLYFYWYRQILGQKVEFLVSFYNNEISEKSEIFDDQFSVERPDGSNFTLKIRSTKLEDSAMYFCASSQVAAAYEQYFGPGTRLTVT.

The chain recombines TRBV7-6 with TRBJ2-3; 9 bases are a match to TRBD2. Germline CDR1 is SGHVS and CDR2 is FNYEAQ. The length of the CDR3 is 15 residues. The V and J ends lost 3 bases and 3 bases, in that order; junction bases with no gene match: 4. In DNA, the CDR3 is TGTGCCAGCAGCTTTGGGACTAGCACTACAGATACGCAGTATTTT. Its protein product is CASSFGTSTTDTQYF.

This chain connects TRBV27 to TRBJ2-1; 14 nucleotides match TRBD2. Per germline, CDR1 MNHEY and CDR2 SMNVEV (reference sequence). The V and J ends lost 8 bases and 5 bases, in that order; junction bases with no gene match: 14. The CDR3 covers 18 residues. The CDR3 DNA is TGTGCCAGCTGGGAGGGACTAGCGGGAGTGGGGTACCACAATGAGCAGTTCTTC. Its protein product is CASWEGLAGVGYHNEQFF.

J is TRBJ2-1 and V is TRBV6-6; D unresolved. The V gene lost 3 bases and the J gene lost 10 bases, with 7 bases spanning the gap. The CDR3 runs to 11 residues. Germline CDR1 and CDR2: MNHNY and SVGAGI (reference sequence). Here the CDR3 DNA reads TGTGCCAGCAGTTATGTACGGGAGCAGTTCTTC. Translated, it gives CASSYVREQFF.

The V call is TRBV13, the J call TRBJ2-1; a weak D match, TRBD2 (5 bases). Germline V gene data show CDR1 as PRHDT and CDR2 as FYEKMQ (reference sequence). V was trimmed by 3 bases and J by 7 bases, leaving 7 bases between them. This CDR3 has 12 amino acids. Here the CDR3 reads CASSFGKNEQFF. The CDR3 coding sequence is TGTGCCAGCAGCTTCGGGAAGAATGAGCAGTTCTTC.

This chain joins TRBV2 and TRBJ2-7; tentative D call: TRBD1 (6 bases). Germline CDR1 reads SNHLY; CDR2 reads FYNNEI. The CDR3 covers 17 residues. Trimming cost V 2 bases and J 2 bases, with 19 bases left between them. The CDR3 sequence: CASSESHQAGATYEQYF. CDR3 nucleotides: TGTGCCAGCAGTGAATCCCACCAGGCAGGGGCCACCTACGAGCAGTACTTC.